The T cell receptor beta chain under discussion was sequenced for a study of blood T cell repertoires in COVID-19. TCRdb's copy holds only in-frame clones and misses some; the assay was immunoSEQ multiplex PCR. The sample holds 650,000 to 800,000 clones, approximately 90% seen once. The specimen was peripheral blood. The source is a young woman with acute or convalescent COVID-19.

The CDR3 is CASSPQEGPYEQYF. DNA of the CDR3: TGTGCCAGCAGCCCTCAGGAGGGCCCATACGAGCAGTACTTC. The chain couples TRBV11-2 to TRBJ2-7, with TRBD2 as a possible D gene (6 bases). Trimming took 5 bases from V and 4 from J, leaving 15 bases between them. CDR3 length: 14 amino acids. Germline V CDR1 and CDR2: SGHAT, FQNNGV.